These 2 T cell receptor beta chains were all obtained from the same sample, sequenced in a study of blood T cell repertoires in COVID-19 (dated by TCRdb to 2019 to 2021). Library prep was done by the immunoSEQ multiplex PCR assay. TCRdb retrieved this table from immuneACCESS and kept in-frame rearrangements only. Not all clones are present; in checked studies, unresolved V genes account for under half, and no reason is known for the remainder. The sample has fewer than 300,000 clones on record, about 85% of them singletons. The top ten constitute 2% to 3% of the sample. The sample consisted of PBMCs or T cells enriched from blood (not recorded which). The receptors come from a woman in her fifties or sixties who had recovered from COVID-19.

The chain recombines TRBV28 with TRBJ1-2; 8 bases are shared with TRBD1. The CDR3 runs 12 residues. In germline, CDR1 is MDHEN, CDR2 SYDVKM. V was pared by 8 bases and J by 8 bases, with 7 bases of the junction left unmatched. The DNA of the CDR3 is TGTGCCAGCTACAGGGGGTCGAAGGGCTACACCTTC. It codes for CASYRGSKGYTF.

This clone was counted only a few times. This chain links TRBV30 with TRBJ1-2; 11 positions match TRBD1. CDR1 is GTSNPN and CDR2 is SVGIG in the germline V gene (reference sequence). There are 15 residues in the CDR3. Trimming at V came to 0 bases and at J to 6 bases, leaving 6 bases not matched to a gene. The CDR3 reads CAWSVGTGGWDGYTF. The DNA for the CDR3 is TGTGCCTGGAGTGTCGGGACAGGGGGTTGGGATGGCTACACCTTC.